A selection of T cell receptor beta chains follows, all from one sample in a study of T-cell reconstitution after alpha-beta-depleted transplantation in children. Each CDR3 protein is one row after TCRdb ran MiXCR on the PCR reads. The table lists hundreds of thousands of distinct CDR3 sequences, roughly 14% of them singletons. The specimen comprised PBMCs, sampled before TCRalphabeta/CD19-depleted stem cell transplant. The receptor set was obtained from a girl under 10 years old with congenital amegakaryocytic thrombocytopenia, due to receive a stem cell transplant. Each CDR3 is given with its conserved first and last residue. The D gene is left open where the match is weak. Only part of the rows carry a size: once, few, many, or a class if the clone is expanded.

abundance	v_gene	j_gene	d_gene	CDR3nt	CDR3aa
many	TRBV6-1	TRBJ2-5	TRBD2	TGTGCCAGCACCATAGCGGGAGCGGGGTTAGAGACCCAGTACTTC	CASTIAGAGLETQYF
few	TRBV29-1	TRBJ2-7	TRBD2	TGCAGCGTTGAAGTACTAGCGGGAGGCATCGTACGTCCCTACGAGCAGTACTTC	CSVEVLAGGIVRPYEQYF
many	TRBV20-1	TRBJ1-5	-	TGCAGTGCTAGTAAGTTTGAGGGGCTGGGCAATCAGCCCCAGCATTTT	CSASKFEGLGNQPQHF
-	TRBV29-1	TRBJ2-3	TRBD2	TGCAGCGTCCTACTAGCGGGAGGACTAGCAGATACGCAGTATTTT	CSVLLAGGLADTQYF
-	TRBV12-3/TRBV12-4	TRBJ1-5	TRBD1	TGTGCCAGCAGTATCCCAGGGGGTTTCAGCAATCAGCCCCAGCATTTT	CASSIPGGFSNQPQHF
few	TRBV5-1	TRBJ2-7	TRBD2	TGCGCCAGCAGCGGTAGCGGGAGTGCTTACGAGCAGTACTTC	CASSGSGSAYEQYF
-	TRBV7-9	TRBJ2-7	-	TGTGCCAGCTGCCCCCGACTCACTTACGAGCAGTACTTC	CASCPRLTYEQYF
many	TRBV20-1	TRBJ2-1	-	TGCAGTGCTATCCCGGGCTCTGGGTCAGAGGCTCAGTTCTTC	CSAIPGSGSEAQFF
few	TRBV18	TRBJ2-2	TRBD2	TGTGCCAGCTCATCAGCGGGAGTCAACACCGGGGAGCTGTTTTTT	CASSSAGVNTGELFF
few	TRBV5-1	TRBJ2-7	-	TGCGCCAGCAGCCCCCGACCGGGTCTCTACGAGCAGTACTTC	CASSPRPGLYEQYF
-	TRBV6-1	TRBJ2-1	-	TGTGCCAGCACATCCCCGGGGAGGAGCTCCTACAATGAGCAGTTCTTC	CASTSPGRSSYNEQFF
-	TRBV5-1	TRBJ2-2	-	TGCGCCAGCAGGGCATCCACCGGGACAAAAACCGGGGAGCTGTTTTTT	CASRASTGTKTGELFF
many	TRBV6-5	TRBJ2-3	-	TGTGCCAGCAGTTACGAAGGTGATACGCAGTATTTT	CASSYEGDTQYF
many	TRBV20-1	TRBJ1-1	-	TGCAGTGCCCTCGGGGGGAACACTGAAGCTTTCTTT	CSALGGNTEAFF
once	TRBV15	TRBJ2-1	TRBD2	TGTGCCACCAGAACTAGCGGGAGAGCCTCCGAGCAGTTCTTC	CATRTSGRASEQFF
few	TRBV24-1	TRBJ2-1	-	TGTGCCACCAGTGATCCCTCCGGCCGTGGGCAGTTCTTC	CATSDPSGRGQFF
many	TRBV13	TRBJ2-4	-	TGTGCCAGCAGCCTGGGTAGAAGGGGGAACATTCAGTACTTC	CASSLGRRGNIQYF